Described below is a single TCR beta chain sequence and its context. Its target is not known. The sample belongs to a study of T-cell reconstitution after alpha-beta-depleted transplantation in children. Study-level results: Once a year had passed after transplant, T-cell counts and diversity came mostly from newly produced T cells.

During its preparation, the TCRbeta library received unique molecular identifiers. TCRdb reanalysed the PCR reads using MiXCR and keeps one entry per CDR3 protein. The table shows 95,000 to 150,000 distinct CDR3 sequences, with roughly 23% occurring only once. The germline V gene encodes CDR1 MNHEY and CDR2 SVGAGI. CDR3 length: 14 amino acids. With 4 bases removed from V and 0 bases from J, the gap between germline ends came to 8 bases. The starting material was PBMCs, mostly from graft donor cells, obtained 180 days after TCRalphabeta/CD19-depleted stem cell transplant. The V and J genes are TRBV6-5 and TRBJ2-3, with D unresolved. This sequence was found in a male patient between 2 and 10 years old who had a stem cell transplant for chronic granulomatous disease, so the T cells may come from the graft donor. The DNA for the CDR3 is TGTGCCAGCAGTTTATGGGGTAGCACAGATACGCAGTATTTT. Translated, it gives CASSLWGSTDTQYF.